The next 2 T cell receptor beta chains were all read from a single sample in a study of blood T cell repertoires in COVID-19. Clones were read by immunoSEQ multiplex PCR, and TCRdb kept only the in-frame ones, dropping some. The sample records around 140,000 clones, roughly 88% being singletons. Sample: peripheral blood. These receptors all come from a woman in her forties or fifties with acute or convalescent COVID-19.

This chain joins TRBV6-2 or TRBV6-3 and TRBJ1-4; TRBD1 is a possible D gene (5 bases). This CDR3 is built from 16 residues. The V gene lost 2 bases and the J gene lost 2 bases, with 12 bases spanning the gap. Germline loops: CDR1 MNHEY, CDR2 SVGEGT. CDR3 in DNA: TGTGCCAGCAGTTACCGTGGTTGGGGCACTAATGAAAAACTGTTTTTT. As protein: CASSYRGWGTNEKLFF.

The V gene is TRBV10-1, the J gene TRBJ2-3, with D possibly matching TRBD1 (6 bases). V lost 3 bases and J lost 14, with 18 bases in between. The CDR3 runs 13 residues. Germline V lookup: CDR1 WNHNN, CDR2 SYGVQD (reference sequence). CDR3 DNA: TGCGCCAGCAGTGACAGGGGACGGCTAAATCCGTATTTT. Protein: CASSDRGRLNPYF.